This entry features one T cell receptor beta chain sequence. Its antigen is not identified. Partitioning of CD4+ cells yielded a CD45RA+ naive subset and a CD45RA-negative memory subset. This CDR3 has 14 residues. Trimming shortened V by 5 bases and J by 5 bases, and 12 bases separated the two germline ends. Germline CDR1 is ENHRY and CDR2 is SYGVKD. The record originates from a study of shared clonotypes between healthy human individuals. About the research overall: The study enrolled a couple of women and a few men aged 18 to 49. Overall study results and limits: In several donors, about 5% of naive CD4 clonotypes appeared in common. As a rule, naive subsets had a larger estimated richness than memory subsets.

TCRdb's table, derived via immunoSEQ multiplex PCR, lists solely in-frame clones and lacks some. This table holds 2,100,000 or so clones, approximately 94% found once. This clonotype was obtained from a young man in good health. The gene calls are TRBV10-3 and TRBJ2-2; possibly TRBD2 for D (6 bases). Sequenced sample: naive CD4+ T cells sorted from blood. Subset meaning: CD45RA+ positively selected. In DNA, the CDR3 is TGTGCCATCAGTTCCGGGAGTGGGACCGGGGAGCTGTTTTTT. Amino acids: CAISSGSGTGELFF.